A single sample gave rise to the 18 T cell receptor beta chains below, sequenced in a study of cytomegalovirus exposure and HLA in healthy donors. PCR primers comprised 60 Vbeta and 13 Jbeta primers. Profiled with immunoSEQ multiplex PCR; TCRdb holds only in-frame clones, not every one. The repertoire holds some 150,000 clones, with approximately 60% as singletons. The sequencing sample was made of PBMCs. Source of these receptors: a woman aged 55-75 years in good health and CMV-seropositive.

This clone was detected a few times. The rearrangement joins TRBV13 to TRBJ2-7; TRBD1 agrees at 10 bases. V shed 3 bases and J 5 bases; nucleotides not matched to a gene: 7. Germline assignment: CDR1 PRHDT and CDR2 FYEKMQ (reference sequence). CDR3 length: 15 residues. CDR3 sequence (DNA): TGTGCCAGCAGCTTCACCGGGACAGGGGTCCACGAGCAGTACTTC. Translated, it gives CASSFTGTGVHEQYF.

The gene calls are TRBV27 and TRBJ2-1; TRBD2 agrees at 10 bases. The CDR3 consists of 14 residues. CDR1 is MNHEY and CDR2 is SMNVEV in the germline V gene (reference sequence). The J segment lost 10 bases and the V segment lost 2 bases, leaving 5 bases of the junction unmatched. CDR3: CASSLGLAGAEQFF. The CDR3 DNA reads TGTGCCAGCAGTTTAGGGCTAGCGGGGGCAGAGCAGTTCTTC.

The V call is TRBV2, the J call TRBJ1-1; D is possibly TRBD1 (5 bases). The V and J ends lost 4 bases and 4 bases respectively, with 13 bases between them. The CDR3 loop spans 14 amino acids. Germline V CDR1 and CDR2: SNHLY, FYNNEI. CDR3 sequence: CASSVYGGRTEAFF. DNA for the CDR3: TGTGCCAGCAGTGTGTACGGGGGTCGCACTGAAGCTTTCTTT.

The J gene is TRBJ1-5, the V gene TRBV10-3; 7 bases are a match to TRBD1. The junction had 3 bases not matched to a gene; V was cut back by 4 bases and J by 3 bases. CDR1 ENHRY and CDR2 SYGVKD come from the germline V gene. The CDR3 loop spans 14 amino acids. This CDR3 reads CAISGQGDNQPQHF. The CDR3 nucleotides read TGTGCCATCAGTGGACAGGGAGACAATCAGCCCCAGCATTTT.

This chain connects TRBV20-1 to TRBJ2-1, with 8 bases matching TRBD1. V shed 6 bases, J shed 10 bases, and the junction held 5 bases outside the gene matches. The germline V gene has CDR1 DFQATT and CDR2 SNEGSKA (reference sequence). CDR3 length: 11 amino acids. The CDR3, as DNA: TGCAGTGCCCCCCGGGACAGGGAGCAGTTCTTC. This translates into CSAPRDREQFF.

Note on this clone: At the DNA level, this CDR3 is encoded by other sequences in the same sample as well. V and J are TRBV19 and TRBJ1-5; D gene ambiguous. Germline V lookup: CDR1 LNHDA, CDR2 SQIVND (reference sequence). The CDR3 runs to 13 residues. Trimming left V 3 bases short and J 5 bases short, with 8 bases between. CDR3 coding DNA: TGTGCCAGTAGTATTGGGAGGGATCAGCCCCAGCATTTT. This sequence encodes CASSIGRDQPQHF.

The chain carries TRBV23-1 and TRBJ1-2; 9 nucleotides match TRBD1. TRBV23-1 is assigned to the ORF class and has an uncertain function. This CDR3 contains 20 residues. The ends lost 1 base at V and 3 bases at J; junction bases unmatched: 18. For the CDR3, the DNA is TGCGCCAGCAGTCAATATGGGATGCCTGACAGGGGGGCATCCGACTATGGCTACACCTTC. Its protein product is CASSQYGMPDRGASDYGYTF.

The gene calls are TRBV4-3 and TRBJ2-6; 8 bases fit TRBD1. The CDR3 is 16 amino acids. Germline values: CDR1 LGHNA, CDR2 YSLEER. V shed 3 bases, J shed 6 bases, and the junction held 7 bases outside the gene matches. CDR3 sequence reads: CASSQAPGQEANVLTF. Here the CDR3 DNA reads TGCGCCAGCAGCCAGGCCCCGGGACAGGAGGCCAACGTCCTGACTTTC.

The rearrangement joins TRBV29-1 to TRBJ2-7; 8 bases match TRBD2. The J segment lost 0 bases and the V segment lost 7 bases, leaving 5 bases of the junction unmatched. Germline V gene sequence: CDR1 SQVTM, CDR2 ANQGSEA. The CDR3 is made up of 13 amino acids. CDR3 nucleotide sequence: TGCAGCGCCCTGACTAGCGTCTCCTACGAGCAGTACTTC. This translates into CSALTSVSYEQYF.

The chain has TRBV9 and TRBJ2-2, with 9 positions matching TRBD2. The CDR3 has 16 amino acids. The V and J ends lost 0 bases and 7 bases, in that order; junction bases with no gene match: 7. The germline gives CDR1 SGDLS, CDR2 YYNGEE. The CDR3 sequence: CASSVAGSGRFGELFF. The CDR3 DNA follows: TGTGCCAGCAGCGTAGCGGGTAGCGGGAGATTCGGGGAGCTGTTTTTT.

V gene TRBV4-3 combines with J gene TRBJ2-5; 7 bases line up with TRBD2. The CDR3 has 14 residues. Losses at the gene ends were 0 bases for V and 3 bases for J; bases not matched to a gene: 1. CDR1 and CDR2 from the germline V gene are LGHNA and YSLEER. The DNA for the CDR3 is TGCGCCAGCAGCCAAGACCTAGCGGAAGAGACCCAGTACTTC. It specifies CASSQDLAEETQYF.

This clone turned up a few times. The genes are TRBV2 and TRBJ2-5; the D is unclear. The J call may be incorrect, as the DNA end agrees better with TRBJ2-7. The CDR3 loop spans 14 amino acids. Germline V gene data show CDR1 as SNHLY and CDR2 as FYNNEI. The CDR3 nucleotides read TGTGCCAGCAGCCTCACGCTTAGCTCCTACGAGCAGTACTTC. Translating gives CASSLTLSSYEQYF.

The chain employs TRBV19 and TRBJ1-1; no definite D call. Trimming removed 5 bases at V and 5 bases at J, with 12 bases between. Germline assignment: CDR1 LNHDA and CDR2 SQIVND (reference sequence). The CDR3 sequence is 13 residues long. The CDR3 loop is CASSEQVGTEAFF. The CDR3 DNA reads TGTGCCAGTAGTGAGCAGGTGGGTACTGAAGCTTTCTTT.

The CDR3 DNA reads as TGTGCCAGCAGCCCTTCCTACGAGCAGTACTTC. Amino acid sequence: CASSPSYEQYF. The chain combines TRBV7-2 with TRBJ2-7; D is uncertain. Trimming took off 5 bases at V and 1 base at J, with 3 bases between the two ends. Germline V lookup: CDR1 SGHTA, CDR2 FQGNSA. The CDR3 covers 11 residues.

The CDR3 DNA sequence: TGTGCCAGCTTAGGGGGGGGACAGGGTCGAACCGGGGAGCTGTTTTTT. Translation: CASLGGGQGRTGELFF. J is TRBJ2-2 and V is TRBV28; 9 nucleotides align to TRBD1. The CDR3 is 16 residues long. Per the germline V gene, CDR1 is MDHEN and CDR2 is SYDVKM. The V and J ends lost 8 bases and 5 bases, in that order; junction bases with no gene match: 12.

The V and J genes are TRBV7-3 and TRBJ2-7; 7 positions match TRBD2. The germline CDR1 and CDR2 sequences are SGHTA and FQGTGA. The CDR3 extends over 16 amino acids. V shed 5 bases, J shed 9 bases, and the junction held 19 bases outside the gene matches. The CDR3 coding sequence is TGTGCCAGCAGCCCCGATGGGGGGGGGATCGGTGAGGTGCAGTACTTC. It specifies CASSPDGGGIGEVQYF. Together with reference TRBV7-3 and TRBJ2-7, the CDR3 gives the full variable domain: GAGVSQTPSNKVTEKGKYVELRCDPISGHTALYWYRQSLGQGPEFLIYFQGTGAADDSGLPNDRFFAVRPEGSVSTLKIQRTERGDSAVYLCASSPDGGGIGEVQYFGPGTRLTVT.

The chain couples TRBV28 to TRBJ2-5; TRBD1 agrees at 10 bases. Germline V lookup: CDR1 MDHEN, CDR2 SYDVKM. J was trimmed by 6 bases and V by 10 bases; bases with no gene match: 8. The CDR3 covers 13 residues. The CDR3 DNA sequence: TGTGCCATTCGACAGGGGGCGCGGAAGACCCAGTACTTC. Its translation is CAIRQGARKTQYF. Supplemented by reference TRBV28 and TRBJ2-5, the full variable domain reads DVKVTQSSRYLVKRTGEKVFLECVQDMDHENMFWYRQDPGLGLRLIYFSYDVKMKEKGDIPEGYSVSREKKERFSLILESASTNQTSMYLCAIRQGARKTQYFGPGTRLLVL.

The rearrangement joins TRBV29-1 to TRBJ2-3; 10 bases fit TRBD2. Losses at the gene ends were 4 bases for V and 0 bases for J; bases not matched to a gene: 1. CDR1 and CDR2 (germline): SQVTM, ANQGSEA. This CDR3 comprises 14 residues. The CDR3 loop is CSVGGLASTDTQYF. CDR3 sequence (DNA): TGCAGCGTTGGGGGACTAGCGAGCACAGATACGCAGTATTTT.